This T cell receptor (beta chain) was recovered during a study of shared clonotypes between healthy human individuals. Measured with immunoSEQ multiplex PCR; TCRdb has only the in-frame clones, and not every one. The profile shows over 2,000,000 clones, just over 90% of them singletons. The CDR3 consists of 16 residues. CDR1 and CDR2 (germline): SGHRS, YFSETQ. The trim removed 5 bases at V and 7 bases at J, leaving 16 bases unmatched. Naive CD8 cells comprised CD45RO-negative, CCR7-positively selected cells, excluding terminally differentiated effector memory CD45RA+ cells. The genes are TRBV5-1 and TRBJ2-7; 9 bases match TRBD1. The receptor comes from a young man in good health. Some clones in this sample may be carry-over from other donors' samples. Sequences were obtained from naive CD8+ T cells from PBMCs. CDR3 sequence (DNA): TGCGCCAGCAGTTTTTCCCGGGACAGGGTTTCGGAGGAGCAGTACTTC. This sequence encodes CASSFSRDRVSEEQYF.